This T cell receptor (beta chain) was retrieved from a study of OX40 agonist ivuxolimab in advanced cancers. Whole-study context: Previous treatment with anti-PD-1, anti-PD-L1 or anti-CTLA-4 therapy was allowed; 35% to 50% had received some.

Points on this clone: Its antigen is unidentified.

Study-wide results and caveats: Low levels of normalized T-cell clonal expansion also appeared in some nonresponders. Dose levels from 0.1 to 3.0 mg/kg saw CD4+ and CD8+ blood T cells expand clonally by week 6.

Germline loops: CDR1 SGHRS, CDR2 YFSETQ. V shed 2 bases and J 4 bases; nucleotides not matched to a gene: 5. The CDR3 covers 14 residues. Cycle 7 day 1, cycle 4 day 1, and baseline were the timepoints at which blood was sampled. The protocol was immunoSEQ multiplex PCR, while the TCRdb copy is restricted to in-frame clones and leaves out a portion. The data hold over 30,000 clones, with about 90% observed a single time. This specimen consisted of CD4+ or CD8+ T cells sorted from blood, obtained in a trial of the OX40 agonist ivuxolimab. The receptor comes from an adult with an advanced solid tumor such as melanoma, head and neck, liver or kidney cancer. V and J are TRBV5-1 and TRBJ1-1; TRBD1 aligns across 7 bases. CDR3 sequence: CASSFTGERTEAFF. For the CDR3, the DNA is TGCGCCAGCAGCTTCACAGGGGAGCGCACTGAAGCTTTCTTT.